These T cell receptor beta chains were read from a single sample in a study of shared clonotypes between healthy human individuals. Clones were read by immunoSEQ multiplex PCR, and TCRdb kept only the in-frame ones, dropping some. The profile shows about 340,000 clones, 73% of them singletons. The sequencing input was memory CD4+ T cells sorted from blood. The receptors here all came from a man in his thirties or forties in good health. CDR3s include the opening cysteine and the closing phenylalanine or tryptophan. A D gene is named only where the DNA matches it firmly. Clone size is given for some rows only: seen once, a few or many times, or a class if the clone is expanded.

CDR3 length	D gene	J gene	clone size	V gene	CDR3 protein	CDR3 DNA
15	TRBD2	TRBJ2-7	-	TRBV7-4	CASSPMSGGSYEQYF	TGTGCCAGCAGCCCAATGAGCGGGGGCTCCTACGAGCAGTACTTC
16	TRBD2	TRBJ2-3	-	TRBV5-1	CASTIGGAGASDTQYF	TGCGCCAGCACAATTGGAGGAGCGGGAGCCTCAGATACGCAGTATTTT
15	TRBD2	TRBJ2-7	-	TRBV7-2	CASSLEGLAPYEQYF	TGTGCCAGCAGCTTAGAGGGACTAGCACCCTACGAGCAGTACTTC
16	TRBD2	TRBJ2-1	-	TRBV10-3	CAAQQGLAGVYNEQFF	TGTGCCGCCCAACAAGGACTAGCGGGGGTGTACAATGAGCAGTTCTTC
10	-	TRBJ1-4	-	TRBV2	CASAREKLFF	TGTGCCAGCGCACGTGAAAAACTGTTTTTT
13	-	TRBJ2-1	-	TRBV7-9	CASSLWDWNEQFF	TGTGCCAGCAGCTTATGGGATTGGAATGAGCAGTTCTTC
15	-	TRBJ2-3	-	TRBV5-1	CASSLGVSSTDTQYF	TGCGCCAGCAGCTTGGGCGTTTCCAGCACAGATACGCAGTATTTT
15	-	TRBJ2-2	-	TRBV10-1	CASSESQGFDGELFF	TGCGCCAGCAGTGAGTCCCAAGGCTTTGACGGGGAGCTGTTTTTT
14	TRBD1	TRBJ1-2	-	TRBV5-1	CASSPGQEYGGYTF	TGCGCCAGCAGCCCCGGACAGGAGTATGGAGGCTACACCTTC
11	-	TRBJ2-1	-	TRBV10-3	CAIRNRDEQFF	TGTGCCATCAGGAACAGGGATGAGCAGTTCTTC
15	-	TRBJ2-1	once	TRBV15	CATSRDSASASEQFF	TGTGCCACCAGCAGAGATTCGGCTAGCGCAAGTGAGCAGTTCTTC
16	TRBD1	TRBJ1-4	-	TRBV7-2	CASSPSLTGINEKLFF	TGTGCCAGCAGTCCCTCTCTGACAGGGATTAATGAAAAACTGTTTTTT
16	-	TRBJ2-7	-	TRBV28	CASSTLGGRASYEQYF	TGTGCCAGCAGCACCCTTGGGGGGCGGGCTTCCTACGAGCAGTACTTC
14	-	TRBJ2-2	-	TRBV30	CAWRGEMVTGELFF	TGTGCCTGGAGGGGTGAAATGGTAACCGGGGAGCTGTTTTTT
13	-	TRBJ1-2	few	TRBV29-1	CSVTEGGDYGYTF	TGCAGCGTAACCGAGGGGGGTGACTATGGCTACACCTTC
14	-	TRBJ2-3	-	TRBV9	CASSPRSPPDTQYF	TGTGCCAGCAGCCCCCGGAGTCCCCCCGATACGCAGTATTTT
14	-	TRBJ2-5	-	TRBV23-1	CASPFRGSQETQYF	TGCGCCAGCCCCTTTCGGGGATCCCAAGAGACCCAGTACTTC
15	TRBD2	TRBJ2-7	-	TRBV5-1	CASSLFDIREGEQYF	TGCGCCAGCAGCTTGTTCGATATTAGGGAGGGCGAGCAGTACTTC
13	-	TRBJ2-3	-	TRBV19	CASQGLATDTQYF	TGTGCCAGTCAGGGACTGGCCACAGATACGCAGTATTTT
13	TRBD1	TRBJ2-5	-	TRBV29-1	CSAGQGVHETQYF	TGCAGCGCTGGACAGGGGGTTCATGAGACCCAGTACTTC
15	-	TRBJ2-5	-	TRBV5-1	CASSLGGTPEETQYF	TGCGCCAGCAGCTTGGGGGGGACGCCGGAAGAGACCCAGTACTTC
16	-	TRBJ1-1	-	TRBV11-2	CASSLAAGMANTEAFF	TGTGCCAGCAGCTTAGCGGCGGGGATGGCGAACACTGAAGCTTTCTTT
14	-	TRBJ2-7	many	TRBV6-1	CASVRDPTSYEQYF	TGTGCCAGCGTCCGGGACCCGACCTCCTACGAGCAGTACTTC
14	-	TRBJ2-5	-	TRBV9	CASSVGVIAETQYF	TGTGCCAGCAGCGTAGGTGTGATAGCGGAGACCCAGTACTTC
13	-	TRBJ1-1	few	TRBV7-9	CASSLEGGTEAFF	TGTGCCAGCAGCTTAGAGGGGGGGACTGAAGCTTTCTTT
14	TRBD1	TRBJ2-4	-	TRBV5-1	CASSLVGTGDIQYF	TGCGCCAGCAGCTTGGTCGGGACAGGTGACATTCAGTACTTC
15	TRBD1	TRBJ2-7	-	TRBV5-6	CASSSRDRGPHEQYF	TGTGCCAGCAGCTCCCGGGACAGGGGGCCCCACGAGCAGTACTTC
15	-	TRBJ1-1	-	TRBV6-6	CASSPPGVMNTEAFF	TGTGCCAGCAGTCCCCCGGGGGTCATGAACACTGAAGCTTTCTTT
13	TRBD1	TRBJ2-1	few	TRBV10-1	CASRRGQVGEQFF	TGCGCCAGCAGACGCGGACAGGTTGGGGAGCAGTTCTTC
13	-	TRBJ1-2	-	TRBV6-1	CASSEVTYYGYTF	TGTGCCAGCAGTGAGGTCACTTACTATGGCTACACCTTC
15	TRBD1	TRBJ2-5	once	TRBV5-1	CASNLGGTGRKTQYF	TGCGCCAGCAACTTAGGGGGGACAGGGCGAAAGACCCAGTACTTC
17	TRBD2	TRBJ2-7	-	TRBV7-6	CASSLSPLAGGPNEQYF	TGTGCCAGCAGCTTAAGCCCTCTAGCGGGAGGGCCTAACGAGCAGTACTTC
11	-	TRBJ2-7	-	TRBV28	CATGLSYEQYF	TGTGCTACAGGACTCTCCTACGAGCAGTACTTC
14	TRBD2	TRBJ2-1	-	TRBV18	CASSRTSGSNEQFF	TGTGCCAGCTCACGGACTAGCGGGAGTAATGAGCAGTTCTTC
13	TRBD1	TRBJ2-7	-	TRBV28	CASNGQGAYEQYF	TGTGCCAGCAATGGACAGGGAGCCTACGAGCAGTACTTC
13	-	TRBJ1-4	once	TRBV25-1	CASSEAPNEKLFF	TGTGCCAGCAGTGAGGCCCCTAATGAAAAACTGTTTTTT
14	-	TRBJ1-1	-	TRBV9	CASSVGPENTEAFF	TGTGCCAGCAGCGTAGGTCCGGAGAACACTGAAGCTTTCTTT
15	-	TRBJ2-2	many	TRBV18	CASSQLPGPGGELFF	TGTGCCAGCTCACAATTGCCAGGTCCGGGCGGGGAGCTGTTTTTT
16	TRBD1	TRBJ1-4	-	TRBV28	CASSTPQGGLGEKLFF	TGTGCCAGCAGTACCCCACAGGGGGGTCTAGGTGAAAAACTGTTTTTT
12	TRBD2	TRBJ2-3	-	TRBV29-1	CSADLAGDTQYF	TGCAGCGCTGACCTAGCGGGAGATACGCAGTATTTT
16	TRBD1	TRBJ2-2	-	TRBV7-9	CASSTLRQGGTGELFF	TGTGCCAGCAGTACATTACGACAGGGCGGGACCGGGGAGCTGTTTTTT
17	-	TRBJ2-6	-	TRBV25-1	CASTDGRSSTGANVLTF	TGTGCCAGCACCGACGGACGGAGTAGCACTGGGGCCAACGTCCTGACTTTC
14	-	TRBJ1-1	-	TRBV18	CASSPRPRVTEAFF	TGTGCCAGCTCACCACGTCCGAGAGTCACTGAAGCTTTCTTT
14	TRBD1	TRBJ1-2	few	TRBV2	CASSEAGQNYGYTF	TGTGCCAGCAGTGAAGCGGGACAGAACTATGGCTACACCTTC
14	TRBD1	TRBJ2-3	-	TRBV6-1	CASKERGRRDTQYF	TGTGCCAGCAAGGAGAGGGGGCGGCGAGATACGCAGTATTTT